This TCR beta chain was observed in a study of T-cell memory formation after mild COVID-19. Study details: Clustering of TCRs was largely donor specific. Study conclusions and caveats: Pre-infection memory carried some responding clones, suggesting that cross-reactive memory joined.

Germline trimming cut 0 bases from V and 6 bases from J; bases unmatched to any gene: 14. CDR3 size: 16 residues. Germline CDR1 DFQATT, CDR2 SNEGSKA (reference sequence). TCRdb used MiXCR to reprocess the 5' RACE reads, holding one entry per CDR3 protein. This table holds around 320,000 distinct CDR3 sequences, about 13% found once. Concerning this clonotype: Antigen specificity is unknown.

The sample taken for sequencing was PBMCs or a T cell subset sorted from them (not recorded which). The sequence came from a man between 18 and 29 years old who had mild COVID-19 (a few samples of this study predate the infection). Cell type and time point are not known. V is TRBV20-1 and J is TRBJ2-7; the match to TRBD2 covers 7 bases. CDR3 in DNA: TGCAGTGCTAGAGATCGAAGCGGGGTCCTGTTTAGCGAGCAGTACTTC. Translated, it gives CSARDRSGVLFSEQYF.